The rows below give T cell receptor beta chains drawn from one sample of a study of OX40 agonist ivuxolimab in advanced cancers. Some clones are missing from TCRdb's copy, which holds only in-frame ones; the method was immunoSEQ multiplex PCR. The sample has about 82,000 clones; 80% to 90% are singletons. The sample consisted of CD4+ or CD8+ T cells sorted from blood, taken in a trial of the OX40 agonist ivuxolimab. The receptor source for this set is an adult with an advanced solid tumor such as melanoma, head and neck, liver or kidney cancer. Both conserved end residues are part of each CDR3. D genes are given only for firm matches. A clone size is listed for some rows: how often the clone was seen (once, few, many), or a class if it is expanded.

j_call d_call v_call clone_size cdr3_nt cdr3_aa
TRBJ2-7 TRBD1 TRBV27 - TGTGCCAGCAATCGCCGGGACAGGGGAAACGAGCAGTACTTC CASNRRDRGNEQYF
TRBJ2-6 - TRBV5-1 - TGCGCCAGCACCACGACAGGCCTACTATCTGGGGCCAACGTCCTGACTTTC CASTTTGLLSGANVLTF
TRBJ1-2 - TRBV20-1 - TGCAGTGCTAGAGATCGGGGCTACACCTTC CSARDRGYTF
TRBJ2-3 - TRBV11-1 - TGTGCCAGCAGCTTAGCTCGACAACGGGATACGCAGTATTTT CASSLARQRDTQYF
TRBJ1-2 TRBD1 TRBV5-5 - TGTGCCAGCAGCAACTACGGACAGGGCGGGGGCTACACCTTC CASSNYGQGGGYTF
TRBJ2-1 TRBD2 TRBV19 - TGTGCCAGTAGTGAGGGACTAGCGGGAGTTGGGCAGTTCTTC CASSEGLAGVGQFF
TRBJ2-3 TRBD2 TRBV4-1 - TGCGCCAGCAGCCCATTGGGGCTAGCGGTTAACACAGATACGCAGTATTTT CASSPLGLAVNTDTQYF
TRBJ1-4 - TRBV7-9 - TGTGCCAGCAGCTTAGTTGGTGAAAAACTGTTTTTT CASSLVGEKLFF
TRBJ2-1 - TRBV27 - TGTGCCAGCAGTTTATATAATCTGGGGGAGCAGTTCTTC CASSLYNLGEQFF
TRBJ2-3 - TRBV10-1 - TGCGCCAGCAGTGAGCGCAATGGGATCACAGATACGCAGTATTTT CASSERNGITDTQYF
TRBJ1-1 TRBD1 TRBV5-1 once TGCGCCAGCAGAGGGGGCGCGCATATGAACACTGAAGCTTTCTTT CASRGGAHMNTEAFF
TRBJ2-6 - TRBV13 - TGTGCCAGCAGCTTACAGAGCTCTGGGGCCAACGTCCTGACTTTC CASSLQSSGANVLTF
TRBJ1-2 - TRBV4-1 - TGCGCCAGCAGCCAAGATGACGGAACCTATGGCTACACCTTC CASSQDDGTYGYTF
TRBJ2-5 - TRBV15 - TGTGCCACCAGTAGGGAAAGAGAGGAGACCCAGTACTTC CATSREREETQYF
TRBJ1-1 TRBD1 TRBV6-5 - TGTGCCAGCAGCAAGGACAGGGAGTTGACTGAAGCTTTCTTT CASSKDRELTEAFF
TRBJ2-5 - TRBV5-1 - TGCGCCAGCAGCCTTATGGACTCCATAGCGGAGACCCAGTACTTC CASSLMDSIAETQYF
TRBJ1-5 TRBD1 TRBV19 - TGTGCCAGTAGTCCGGACAGGGGGGGCAATCAGCCCCAGCATTTT CASSPDRGGNQPQHF
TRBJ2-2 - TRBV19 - TGTGCCAGTAAGTGGGATGGCACCGGGGAGCTGTTTTTT CASKWDGTGELFF
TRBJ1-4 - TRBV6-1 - TGTGCCAGCAGTGCGGGGCAGGGTAATGAAAAACTGTTTTTT CASSAGQGNEKLFF
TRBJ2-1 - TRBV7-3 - TGTGCCAGCAGCCTGAATGTGGGTGAGCAGTTCTTC CASSLNVGEQFF
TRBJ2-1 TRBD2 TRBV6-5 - TGTGCCAGCAGCACGACTAGCGGATTCAATGAGCAGTTCTTC CASSTTSGFNEQFF
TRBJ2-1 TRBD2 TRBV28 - TGTGCCAGCAGTTACCTAGCGGGGCCGTACAATGAGCAGTTCTTC CASSYLAGPYNEQFF
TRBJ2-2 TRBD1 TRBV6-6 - TGTGCCAGCCTATCCGGGACAGAGAACACCGGGGAGCTGTTTTTT CASLSGTENTGELFF
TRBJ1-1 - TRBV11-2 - TGTGCCAGCAACGCTGGATCAGGGTTGAACACTGAAGCTTTCTTT CASNAGSGLNTEAFF
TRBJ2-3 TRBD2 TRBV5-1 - TGCGCCAGCAGCCAGGGACTAGCGGGAGGAGGCACGCAGTATTTT CASSQGLAGGGTQYF
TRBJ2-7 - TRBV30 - TGTGCCTGGAGTGTACAAGGAGGGGGCTACGAGCAGTACTTC CAWSVQGGGYEQYF